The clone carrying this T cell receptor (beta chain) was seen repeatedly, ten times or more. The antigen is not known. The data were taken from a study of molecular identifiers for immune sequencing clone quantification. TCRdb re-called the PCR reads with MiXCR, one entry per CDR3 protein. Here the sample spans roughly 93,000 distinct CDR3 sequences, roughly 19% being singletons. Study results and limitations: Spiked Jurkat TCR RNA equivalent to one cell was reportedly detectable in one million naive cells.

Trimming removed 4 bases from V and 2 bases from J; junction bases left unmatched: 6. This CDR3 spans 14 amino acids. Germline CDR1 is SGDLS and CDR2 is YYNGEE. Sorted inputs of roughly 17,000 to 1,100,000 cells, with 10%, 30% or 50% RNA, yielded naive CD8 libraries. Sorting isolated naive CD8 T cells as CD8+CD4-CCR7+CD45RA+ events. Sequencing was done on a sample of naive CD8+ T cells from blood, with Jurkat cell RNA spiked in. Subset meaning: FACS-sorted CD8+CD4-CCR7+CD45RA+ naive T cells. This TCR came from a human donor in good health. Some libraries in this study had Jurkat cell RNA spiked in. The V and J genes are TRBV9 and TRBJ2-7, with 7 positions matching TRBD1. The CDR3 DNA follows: TGTGCCAGCAGCCCAACAGGGGATCCCTACGAGCAGTACTTC. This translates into CASSPTGDPYEQYF.